A selection of T cell receptor beta chains follows, all from one sample in a study of read filtering for tumor transcriptome and immune sequencing. From the reads, TCRdb called clonotypes with MiXCR, one entry per CDR3 protein. The sample gives about 57,000 distinct CDR3 sequences, approximately 22% of which show up once; about 15% is in the top ten. Material for sequencing was a population of CD138-negative cells sorted from bone marrow. These receptors originate from a donor at least 40 years old with multiple myeloma. Each CDR3 is given with its conserved first and last residue. Fields, in order: J gene, V gene, D gene, clone size, CDR3 protein, CDR3 DNA. D genes are given only for firm matches. A row's size may be missing; if present it is once, few, many or a size class.

j_gene: TRBJ2-7
v_gene: TRBV27
d_gene: -
abundance: many
CDR3aa: CASSPNGSGGRYEQYF
CDR3nt: TGTGCCAGCAGCCCTAATGGTAGTGGGGGCCGATACGAGCAGTACTTC

j_gene: TRBJ2-3
v_gene: TRBV6-6
d_gene: TRBD2
abundance: -
CDR3aa: CASSTNPAGAPDTQYF
CDR3nt: TGTGCCAGCAGCACCAACCCAGCGGGGGCACCAGATACGCAGTATTTT

j_gene: TRBJ2-7
v_gene: TRBV6-2/TRBV6-3
d_gene: -
abundance: many
CDR3aa: CASTFPGGSEQYF
CDR3nt: TGTGCCAGCACATTCCCGGGTGGGTCCGAGCAGTACTTC

j_gene: TRBJ1-1
v_gene: TRBV6-2/TRBV6-3
d_gene: -
abundance: many
CDR3aa: CASSYSMMSEYEAFF
CDR3nt: TGTGCCAGCAGTTACTCGATGATGTCAGAGTATGAAGCTTTCTTT

j_gene: TRBJ2-7
v_gene: TRBV3-1
d_gene: TRBD1
abundance: many
CDR3aa: CASSQSTGGSHYEQYF
CDR3nt: TGTGCCAGCAGCCAATCGACAGGGGGCTCTCACTACGAGCAGTACTTC

j_gene: TRBJ1-2
v_gene: TRBV2
d_gene: -
abundance: -
CDR3aa: CASSKSGGYYGYTF
CDR3nt: TGTGCCAGCTCAAAAAGCGGCGGATACTATGGCTACACCTTC

j_gene: TRBJ2-7
v_gene: TRBV25-1
d_gene: -
abundance: many
CDR3aa: CASSGGYEQYF
CDR3nt: TGTGCCAGCAGTGGCGGCTACGAGCAGTACTTC

j_gene: TRBJ1-1
v_gene: TRBV9
d_gene: -
abundance: many
CDR3aa: CASSAEWGGNTEASF
CDR3nt: TGTGCCAGCAGCGCGGAGTGGGGGGGGAACACTGAAGCTTCCTTT

j_gene: TRBJ1-5
v_gene: TRBV29-1
d_gene: -
abundance: -
CDR3aa: CSVEVREISNQPQHF
CDR3nt: TGCAGCGTTGAAGTAAGGGAAATTAGCAATCAGCCCCAGCATTTT

j_gene: TRBJ2-1
v_gene: TRBV10-3
d_gene: TRBD1
abundance: medium-sized
CDR3aa: CAISEPDRGLYNEQFF
CDR3nt: TGTGCCATCAGTGAGCCCGACAGGGGGTTATACAATGAGCAGTTCTTC

j_gene: TRBJ2-6
v_gene: TRBV5-1
d_gene: -
abundance: many
CDR3aa: CASSRYPTSSGANVLTF
CDR3nt: TGTGCCAGCAGCAGATACCCAACTAGCTCTGGGGCCAACGTCCTGACTTTC

j_gene: TRBJ2-5
v_gene: TRBV29-1
d_gene: -
abundance: -
CDR3aa: CSVELAGEIQETQYF
CDR3nt: TGCAGCGTTGAACTCGCGGGTGAGATCCAAGAGACCCAGTACTTC